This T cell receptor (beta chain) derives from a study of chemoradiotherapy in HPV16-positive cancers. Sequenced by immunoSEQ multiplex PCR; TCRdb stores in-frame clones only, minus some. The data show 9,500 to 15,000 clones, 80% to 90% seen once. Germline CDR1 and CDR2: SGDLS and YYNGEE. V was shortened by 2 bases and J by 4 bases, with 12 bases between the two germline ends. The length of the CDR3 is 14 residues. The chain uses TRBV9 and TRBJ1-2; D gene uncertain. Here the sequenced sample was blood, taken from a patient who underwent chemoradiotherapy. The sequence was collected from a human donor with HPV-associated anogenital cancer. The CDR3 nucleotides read TGTGCCAGCAGCGTCGGGTCCCTACCCTATGGCTACACCTTC. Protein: CASSVGSLPYGYTF. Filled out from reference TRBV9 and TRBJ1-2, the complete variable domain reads DSGVTQTPKHLITATGQRVTLRCSPRSGDLSVYWYQQSLDQGLQFLIQYYNGEERAKGNILERFSAQQFPDLHSELNLSSLELGDSALYFCASSVGSLPYGYTFGSGTRLTVV.